This TCR beta chain appears in the sequencing data of a study of OX40 agonist ivuxolimab in advanced cancers. As for the study in general: The treatment was a fully human IgG2 OX40 agonist, ivuxolimab. Administration of intravenous ivuxolimab to patients occurred every 2 weeks at 0.01 to 10 mg/kg. Notes on the study in general: The CD4+ and CD8+ T cells in the blood had expanded clonally by week 6 at 0.1 to 3.0 mg/kg. With doses of 0.1-3.0 mg/kg, partial responders showed among the lowest clonal expansion.

On this clone itself: The antigen remains undetermined.

CDR3 length equals 12 residues. Trimming removed 3 bases at V and 1 base at J, with 3 bases between. Germline loops: CDR1 SGHNT, CDR2 YYREEE (reference sequence). Produced via immunoSEQ multiplex PCR; TCRdb's table is partial and in-frame only. Counted here are about 98,000 clones, just under 95% occurring once; the ten biggest clones make up 0.25% to 0.3%. The chain links TRBV5-4 to TRBJ2-3; the D is unclear. Sequencing was performed on CD4+ or CD8+ T cells sorted from blood, taken in a trial of the OX40 agonist ivuxolimab. The clonotype originates from an adult with an advanced solid tumor such as melanoma, head and neck, liver or kidney cancer. CDR3 loop: CASSSRTDTQYF. CDR3 nucleotides: TGTGCCAGCAGCTCCCGCACAGATACGCAGTATTTT. Full variable domain (missing parts from reference TRBV5-4 and TRBJ2-3): ETGVTQSPTHLIKTRGQQVTLRCSSQSGHNTVSWYQQALGQGPQFIFQYYREEENGRGNFPPRFSGLQFPNYSSELNVNALELDDSALYLCASSSRTDTQYFGPGTRLTVL.